The clone carrying this T cell receptor beta chain was observed at least ten times. Its antigen is unidentified. The germline V and J ends were trimmed by 1 base and 8 bases, with 17 bases remaining between them. CDR3 length: 16 amino acids. The germline gives CDR1 KGHDR, CDR2 SFDVKD. Using its own MiXCR run on the multiplex PCR reads, TCRdb lists one record per CDR3 protein. The table records approximately 210,000 distinct CDR3 sequences, approximately 29% of them present only once. This sample was included in a study of breast tumors, draining lymph nodes, adjacent tissues. Study results and limitations: Luminal-like breast cancer showed significantly higher tumor–nontumor repertoire similarity than basal-like.

Samples came from axillary lymph nodes draining the breast cancer. The source is a female donor with breast cancer. Some clones in this sample may be carry-over from other donors' samples. Sequenced: axillary lymph node tissue. The genes are TRBV24-1 and TRBJ2-1, with D perhaps TRBD1 (5 bases). The CDR3 DNA is TGTGCCACCAGTGATTTAGCCAGGGCCAGCGCTCATGAGCAGTTCTTC. Its protein is CATSDLARASAHEQFF.